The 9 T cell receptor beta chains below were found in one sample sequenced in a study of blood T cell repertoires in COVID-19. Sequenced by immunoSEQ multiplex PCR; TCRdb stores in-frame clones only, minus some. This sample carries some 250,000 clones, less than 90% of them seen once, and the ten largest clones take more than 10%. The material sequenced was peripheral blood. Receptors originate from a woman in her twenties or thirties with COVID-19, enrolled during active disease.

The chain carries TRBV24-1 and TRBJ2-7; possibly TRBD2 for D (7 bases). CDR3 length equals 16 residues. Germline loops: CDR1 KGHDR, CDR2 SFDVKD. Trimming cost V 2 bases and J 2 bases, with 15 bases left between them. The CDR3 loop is CATSDWGQGLPYEQYF. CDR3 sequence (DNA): TGTGCCACCAGTGATTGGGGGCAGGGACTACCCTACGAGCAGTACTTC.

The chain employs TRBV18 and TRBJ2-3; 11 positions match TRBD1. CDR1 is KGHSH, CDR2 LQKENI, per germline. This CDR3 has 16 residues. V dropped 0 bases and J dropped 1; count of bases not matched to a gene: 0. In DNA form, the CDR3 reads TGTGCCAGCTCACCACCGGGACAGGGGGGCACAGATACGCAGTATTTT. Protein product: CASSPPGQGGTDTQYF.

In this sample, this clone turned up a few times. In nucleotides, the CDR3 is TGTGCCAGCAAGACAGGGTGGAGCAATCAGCCCCAGCATTTT. Its protein is CASKTGWSNQPQHF. J is TRBJ1-5 and V is TRBV6-5, with 7 bases matching TRBD1. Germline lookup yields CDR1 MNHEY and CDR2 SVGAGI. This CDR3 is built from 14 residues. The V gene end was trimmed by 7 bases and the J gene end by 1 base; junction bases not matched to a gene: 4.

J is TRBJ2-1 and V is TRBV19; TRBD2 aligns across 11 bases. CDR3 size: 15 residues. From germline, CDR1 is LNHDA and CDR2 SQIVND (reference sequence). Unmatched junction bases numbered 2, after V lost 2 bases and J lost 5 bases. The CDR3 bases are TGTGCCAGTAGTATACTAGCGGGGGGTCACAATGAGCAGTTCTTC. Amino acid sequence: CASSILAGGHNEQFF.

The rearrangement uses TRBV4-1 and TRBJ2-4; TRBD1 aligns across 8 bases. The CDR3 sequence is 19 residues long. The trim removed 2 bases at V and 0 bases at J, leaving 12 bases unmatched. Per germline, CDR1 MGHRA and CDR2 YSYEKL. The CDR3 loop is CASSQPDRERGVAKNIQYF. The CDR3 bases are TGCGCCAGCAGCCAACCGGACAGGGAGAGGGGGGTAGCCAAAAACATTCAGTACTTC.

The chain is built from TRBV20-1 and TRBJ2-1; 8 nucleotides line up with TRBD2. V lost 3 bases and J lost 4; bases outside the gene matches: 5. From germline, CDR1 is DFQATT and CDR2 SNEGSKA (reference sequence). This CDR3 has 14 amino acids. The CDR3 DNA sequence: TGCAGTGCTAGTTATAGCGGGGCGTACAATGAGCAGTTCTTC. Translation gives CSASYSGAYNEQFF.

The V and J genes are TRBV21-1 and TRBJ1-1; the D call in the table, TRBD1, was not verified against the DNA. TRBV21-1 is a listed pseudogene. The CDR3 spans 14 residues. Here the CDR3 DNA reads TGTGCCAGCAGCAAAGAGGGCAGGGTTCATGAAGCTTTCTTT. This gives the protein CASSKEGRVHEAFF.

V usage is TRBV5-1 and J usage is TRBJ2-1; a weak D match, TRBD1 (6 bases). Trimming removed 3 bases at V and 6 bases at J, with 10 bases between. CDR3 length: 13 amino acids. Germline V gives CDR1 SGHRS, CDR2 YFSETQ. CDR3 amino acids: CASSSPQGNEQFF. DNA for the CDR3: TGCGCCAGCAGCTCGCCACAGGGCAATGAGCAGTTCTTC.

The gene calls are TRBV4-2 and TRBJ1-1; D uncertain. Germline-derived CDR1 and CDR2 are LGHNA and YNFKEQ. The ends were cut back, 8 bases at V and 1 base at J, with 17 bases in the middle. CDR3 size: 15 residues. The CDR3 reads CASRGSGRGNTEAFF. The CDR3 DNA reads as TGTGCCAGCCGAGGTTCGGGTCGAGGGAACACTGAAGCTTTCTTT.